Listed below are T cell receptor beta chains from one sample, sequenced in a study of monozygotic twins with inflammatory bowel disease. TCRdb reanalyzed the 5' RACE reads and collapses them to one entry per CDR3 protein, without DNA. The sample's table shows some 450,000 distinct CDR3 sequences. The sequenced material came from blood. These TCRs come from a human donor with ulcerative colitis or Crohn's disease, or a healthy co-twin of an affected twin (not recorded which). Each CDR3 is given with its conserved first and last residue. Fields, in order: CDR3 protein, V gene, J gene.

CASSGGGASPLHF	TRBV7-3	TRBJ1-6
CASSIVPGTGGSGELFF	TRBV19	TRBJ2-2
CASSSTVGEQFF	TRBV7-6	TRBJ2-1
CASSYDYRAQETQYF	TRBV7-2	TRBJ2-5
CATSSPGNTEAFF	TRBV15	TRBJ1-1
CASSLGPAPYNEQFF	TRBV5-1	TRBJ2-1
CASSPMGKRANEQFF	TRBV6-2/TRBV6-3	TRBJ2-1
CASSYSAGVGTEAFF	TRBV6-5	TRBJ1-1
CASSEARQGMGDTQYF	TRBV2	TRBJ2-3
CASSFRGAQGTEAFF	TRBV5-5	TRBJ1-1
CSARDTVPSTDTQYF	TRBV20-1	TRBJ2-3
CASSSQGLYNEQFF	TRBV11-2	TRBJ2-1
CASSHRETQYF	TRBV7-2	TRBJ2-5
CASSRTGGTGSPLHF	TRBV27	TRBJ1-6
CASRPRGGDTGELFF	TRBV3-1	TRBJ2-2
CASSFIAGASTDTQYF	TRBV7-3	TRBJ2-3
CSVEIAGTNYNEQFF	TRBV29-1	TRBJ2-1
CASSQKDSLTGELFF	TRBV18	TRBJ2-2
CASSYGLDRDYEQYF	TRBV6-2/TRBV6-3	TRBJ2-7
CASSPGQLNYGYTF	TRBV18	TRBJ1-2
CASSIADTGTSEETQYF	TRBV5-1	TRBJ2-5
CASSRASTDTQYF	TRBV14	TRBJ2-3
CASSLFRDMTYEQYF	TRBV18	TRBJ2-7
CASSLRSSGKNEQFF	TRBV11-1	TRBJ2-1
CASSGAGLNQPQHF	TRBV28	TRBJ1-5
CASSLDLAASYEQYF	TRBV7-2	TRBJ2-7
CASRPPGNEQFF	TRBV7-2	TRBJ2-1
CASSNVPGTGETQYF	TRBV18	TRBJ2-5
CASSPGGSDNEQFF	TRBV11-3	TRBJ2-1